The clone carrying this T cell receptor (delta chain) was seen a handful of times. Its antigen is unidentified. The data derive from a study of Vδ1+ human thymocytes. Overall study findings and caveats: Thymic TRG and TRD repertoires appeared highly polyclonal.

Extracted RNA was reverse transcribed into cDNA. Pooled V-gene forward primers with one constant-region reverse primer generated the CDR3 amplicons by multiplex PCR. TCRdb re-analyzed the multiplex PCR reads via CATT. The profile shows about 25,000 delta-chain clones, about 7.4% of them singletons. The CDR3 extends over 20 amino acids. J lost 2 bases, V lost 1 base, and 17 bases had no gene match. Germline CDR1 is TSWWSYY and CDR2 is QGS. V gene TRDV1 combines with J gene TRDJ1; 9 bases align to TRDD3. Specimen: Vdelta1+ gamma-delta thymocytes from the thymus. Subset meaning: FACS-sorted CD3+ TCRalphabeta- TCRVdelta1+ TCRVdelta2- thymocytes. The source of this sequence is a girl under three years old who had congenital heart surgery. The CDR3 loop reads CALGEPRATRGYERTDKLIF. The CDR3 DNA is TGTGCTCTTGGGGAACCACGGGCTACCCGGGGATACGAGCGGACCGATAAACTCATCTTT.